This note documents a single T cell receptor beta chain sequence. Different DNA sequences within this sample yield the same CDR3. These data originate in a study of blood T cell repertoires in COVID-19. Study-level information: Researchers got acute and convalescent COVID-19 samples from the United States, Italy and Spain. PBMCs, B-cell-depleted T cells, or T cells were the source of the cDNA or gDNA that made up the material.

There are 15 residues in the CDR3. Germline CDR1 is LGHNA and CDR2 is YSLEER. The V gene lost 0 bases and the J gene lost 1 base, with 9 bases spanning the gap. Original analysis: It was from reference gene primer amplification that nucleated cell counts were estimated. The table came from immunoSEQ multiplex PCR; TCRdb's copy has only in-frame clones and leaves some out. Clonal size and the V and J genes are those of that table, whereas D and trimming came from the DNA. The sample gives 200,000 to 250,000 clones, nearly 90% of which show up once; about 12% is in the top ten. V usage is TRBV4-3 and J usage is TRBJ1-2; possibly TRBD1 for D (6 bases). Source material: peripheral blood. This TCR was sampled from a woman between 18 and 30 years old who had recovered from COVID-19. The CDR3 region is CASSQERGFNYGYTF. The DNA of the CDR3 is TGCGCCAGCAGCCAAGAGAGGGGGTTTAACTATGGCTACACCTTC.